The rows below give T cell receptor beta chains drawn from one sample of a study of T cells after posttransplantation cyclophosphamide. This table comes from immunoSEQ multiplex PCR, and its TCRdb copy is limited to in-frame clones, with some not included. The sample consists of more than 15,000 clones, more than 70% of them appearing once. The source material was PBMCs, sampled approximately 370 days after allogeneic stem cell transplant with calcineurin inhibitor and methotrexate. These receptors originate from a male patient younger than 30 who received an allogeneic stem cell transplant from a related donor, was CMV-positive, and had no GVHD. Certain T cells may be donor cells from the graft. The CDR3 runs from the conserved cysteine through the conserved F or W. D genes are given only for firm matches.

v_call	d_call	j_call	cdr3_aa	cdr3_nt
TRBV11-2	-	TRBJ1-1	CASSSRGGTEAFF	TGTGCCAGCAGCTCCCGGGGTGGCACTGAAGCTTTCTTT
TRBV6-5	-	TRBJ2-7	CASSPSAGGFYEQYF	TGTGCCAGCAGCCCCAGCGCAGGAGGTTTCTACGAGCAGTACTTC
TRBV9	TRBD1	TRBJ1-6	CASTLGQGRNSPLHF	TGTGCCAGCACCCTAGGACAGGGTCGTAATTCACCCCTCCACTTT
TRBV28	TRBD2	TRBJ2-7	CASSPPSGSSYEQYF	TGTGCCAGCAGCCCCCCTAGCGGGAGCTCCTACGAGCAGTACTTC
TRBV5-4	-	TRBJ2-1	CASSIGTLRGSEQFF	TGTGCCAGCAGCATAGGGACTCTTCGAGGGAGTGAGCAGTTCTTC
TRBV4-2	-	TRBJ1-5	CASSQDNNQPQHF	TGTGCCAGCAGCCAAGACAACAATCAGCCCCAGCATTTT
TRBV5-4	TRBD2	TRBJ2-4	CASTHTGLAEKEAKNIQYF	TGTGCCAGCACCCACACGGGACTAGCGGAGAAAGAAGCCAAAAACATTCAGTACTTC
TRBV5-1	TRBD2	TRBJ2-5	CASSSIAGDTIWETQYF	TGCGCCAGCAGCTCCATAGCGGGGGATACGATCTGGGAGACCCAGTACTTC
TRBV18	TRBD1	TRBJ2-5	CASSPHRGSQETQYF	TGTGCCAGCTCACCCCACAGGGGTTCCCAAGAGACCCAGTACTTC
TRBV7-8	TRBD2	TRBJ2-5	CASSPGRAYETQYF	TGTGCCAGCAGCCCCGGGAGGGCCTACGAGACCCAGTACTTC